This is a list of T cell receptor beta chains from one sample in a study of OX40 agonist ivuxolimab in advanced cancers. Sequencing was performed with immunoSEQ multiplex PCR; in TCRdb, only in-frame clones are kept and a portion is missing. The table shows approximately 60,000 clones, with 70% to 85% occurring only once. Sequencing was performed on CD4+ or CD8+ T cells sorted from blood, taken in a trial of the OX40 agonist ivuxolimab. Receptors were obtained from an adult with an advanced solid tumor such as melanoma, head and neck, liver or kidney cancer. CDR3s include the opening cysteine and the closing phenylalanine or tryptophan. D genes are given only for firm matches. Only part of the rows carry a size: once, few, many, or a class if the clone is expanded.

clone_size: few
j_call: TRBJ2-7
v_call: TRBV7-8
d_call: .
cdr3_aa: CASSLGVGAYEQYF
cdr3_nt: TGTGCCAGCAGCCTCGGGGTAGGGGCCTACGAGCAGTACTTC

clone_size: few
j_call: TRBJ2-5
v_call: TRBV6-6
d_call: .
cdr3_aa: CASSYRGETQYF
cdr3_nt: TGTGCCAGCAGTTACCGGGGAGAGACCCAGTACTTC

clone_size: .
j_call: TRBJ2-6
v_call: TRBV28
d_call: .
cdr3_aa: CASSHPGQVSPGANVLTF
cdr3_nt: TGTGCCAGCAGTCACCCGGGACAAGTTAGTCCTGGGGCCAACGTCCTGACTTTC

clone_size: .
j_call: TRBJ1-1
v_call: TRBV18
d_call: .
cdr3_aa: CASSPRKLNTEAFF
cdr3_nt: TGTGCCAGCTCACCACGGAAACTGAACACTGAAGCTTTCTTT

clone_size: .
j_call: TRBJ2-4
v_call: TRBV6-5
d_call: .
cdr3_aa: CASSYRGRAKNIQYF
cdr3_nt: TGTGCCAGCAGTTACCGGGGTCGCGCCAAAAACATTCAGTACTTC

clone_size: .
j_call: TRBJ2-5
v_call: TRBV28
d_call: TRBD1
cdr3_aa: CASSLSGQGVETQYF
cdr3_nt: TGTGCCAGCAGTTTATCGGGACAGGGGGTGGAGACCCAGTACTTC

clone_size: few
j_call: TRBJ1-6
v_call: TRBV7-2
d_call: .
cdr3_aa: CASSEEGALPLHF
cdr3_nt: TGTGCCAGCAGCGAAGAAGGGGCCCTACCCCTCCACTTT

clone_size: .
j_call: TRBJ2-1
v_call: TRBV5-1
d_call: TRBD2
cdr3_aa: CASSLNAGAPNEQFF
cdr3_nt: TGCGCCAGCAGCTTGAACGCGGGAGCTCCCAATGAGCAGTTCTTC

clone_size: .
j_call: TRBJ2-7
v_call: TRBV6-5
d_call: .
cdr3_aa: CASSYGHEQYF
cdr3_nt: TGTGCCAGCAGTTACGGGCACGAGCAGTACTTC

clone_size: medium-sized
j_call: TRBJ2-2
v_call: TRBV4-1
d_call: .
cdr3_aa: CASSSPKAEYREELFF
cdr3_nt: TGCGCCAGCAGCTCACCTAAAGCGGAGTATAGGGAGGAGCTGTTTTTT

clone_size: .
j_call: TRBJ1-5
v_call: TRBV19
d_call: TRBD1
cdr3_aa: CASRTGFNQPQHF
cdr3_nt: TGTGCCAGTAGGACAGGGTTCAATCAGCCCCAGCATTTT

clone_size: few
j_call: TRBJ2-6
v_call: TRBV14
d_call: .
cdr3_aa: CASSRHGSGANVLTF
cdr3_nt: TGTGCCAGCAGCCGTCACGGGTCTGGGGCCAACGTCCTGACTTTC

clone_size: .
j_call: TRBJ1-4
v_call: TRBV19
d_call: .
cdr3_aa: CASSVRPGRNEKLFF
cdr3_nt: TGTGCCAGTAGTGTACGACCTGGTCGTAATGAAAAACTGTTTTTT

clone_size: .
j_call: TRBJ1-2
v_call: TRBV19
d_call: TRBD1
cdr3_aa: CASSWTGGVYGYTF
cdr3_nt: TGTGCCAGTAGTTGGACAGGGGGGGTCTATGGCTACACCTTC

clone_size: .
j_call: TRBJ2-7
v_call: TRBV11-3
d_call: .
cdr3_aa: CASSLAKGGEKPHEQYF
cdr3_nt: TGTGCCAGCAGCTTGGCTAAGGGGGGGGAGAAGCCCCACGAGCAGTACTTC

clone_size: .
j_call: TRBJ2-3
v_call: TRBV15
d_call: .
cdr3_aa: CATWRLGTDTQYF
cdr3_nt: TGTGCCACCTGGAGGCTTGGCACAGATACGCAGTATTTT

clone_size: .
j_call: TRBJ2-3
v_call: TRBV10-1
d_call: .
cdr3_aa: CASSESGIGTDTQYF
cdr3_nt: TGCGCCAGCAGTGAGTCCGGGATTGGCACAGATACGCAGTATTTT

clone_size: .
j_call: TRBJ2-2
v_call: TRBV6-5
d_call: .
cdr3_aa: CASSPYRDLTGELFF
cdr3_nt: TGTGCCAGCAGCCCCTACAGGGACCTAACCGGGGAGCTGTTTTTT

clone_size: few
j_call: TRBJ1-2
v_call: TRBV11-2
d_call: TRBD1
cdr3_aa: CASSTGTGYGYTF
cdr3_nt: TGTGCCAGCAGCACGGGGACAGGGTATGGCTACACCTTC

clone_size: .
j_call: TRBJ1-3
v_call: TRBV18
d_call: .
cdr3_aa: CASSPPYNSGNTIYF
cdr3_nt: TGTGCCAGCTCACCACCATACAACTCTGGAAACACCATATATTTT

clone_size: few
j_call: TRBJ2-1
v_call: TRBV10-1
d_call: .
cdr3_aa: CASSDPGTYNEQFF
cdr3_nt: TGCGCCAGCAGTGATCCAGGAACCTACAATGAGCAGTTCTTC

clone_size: .
j_call: TRBJ1-3
v_call: TRBV18
d_call: .
cdr3_aa: CASSPRTESSGNTIYF
cdr3_nt: TGTGCCAGCTCACCACGGACAGAAAGCTCTGGAAACACCATATATTTT

clone_size: .
j_call: TRBJ2-3
v_call: TRBV27
d_call: TRBD2
cdr3_aa: CASSFSPWQGGKDTQYF
cdr3_nt: TGTGCCAGCAGTTTTAGCCCTTGGCAGGGAGGGAAAGATACGCAGTATTTT

clone_size: once
j_call: TRBJ2-2
v_call: TRBV30
d_call: .
cdr3_aa: CAWSESGGELFF
cdr3_nt: TGTGCCTGGAGTGAAAGCGGCGGGGAGCTGTTTTTT

clone_size: .
j_call: TRBJ1-2
v_call: TRBV18
d_call: TRBD1
cdr3_aa: CASSPTAGQGRANYGYTF
cdr3_nt: TGTGCCAGCTCACCAACTGCCGGACAGGGGAGAGCTAACTATGGCTACACCTTC

clone_size: .
j_call: TRBJ1-1
v_call: TRBV18
d_call: TRBD1
cdr3_aa: CASSPRTGGERMDTEAFF
cdr3_nt: TGTGCCAGCTCACCCAGGACAGGGGGCGAGAGGATGGACACTGAAGCTTTCTTT